The 15 T cell receptor beta chains given below trace back to one sample, sequenced in a study of T cell repertoires in ileal Crohn's disease. Specified time point: neoterminal ileum biopsy at postoperative endoscopy, about 6 months after surgery. The method was immunoSEQ multiplex PCR; TCRdb's version includes in-frame clones alone and lacks a portion of them. The sample includes roughly 62,000 clones, about 89% of them seen just once. The sequencing sample was made of ileal tissue. Receptors were obtained from an adult with Crohn's disease.

The CDR3 region has the DNA TGTGCCAGCAGTTACGGGTCAGGGCCTGGAAACACCATATATTTT. Translation: CASSYGSGPGNTIYF. This chain joins TRBV6-5 and TRBJ1-3; possibly TRBD1 for D (5 bases). This CDR3 has 15 amino acids. V lost 2 bases and J 2 bases, leaving 10 bases between the germline ends. Germline V gene data show CDR1 as MNHEY and CDR2 as SVGAGI.

V usage is TRBV13 and J usage is TRBJ2-5, with a tentative D call TRBD1 (6 bases). V lost 5 bases and J lost 1, with 11 bases in between. The CDR3 contains 14 residues. Per germline, CDR1 PRHDT and CDR2 FYEKMQ (reference sequence). CDR3 sequence (DNA): TGTGCCAGCAGCCTAACAGGGCCCCAAGAGACCCAGTACTTC. This encodes CASSLTGPQETQYF.

The genes are TRBV7-9 and TRBJ2-3, with D unclear. This CDR3 spans 15 amino acids. V lost 0 bases, J lost 3 bases, and 10 bases lay in between. CDR1 and CDR2 from the germline V gene are SEHNR and FQNEAQ (reference sequence). CDR3 protein: CASSLALKETDTQYF. The DNA of the CDR3 is TGTGCCAGCAGCTTAGCGCTTAAGGAGACAGATACGCAGTATTTT.

J is TRBJ1-3 and V is TRBV6-5, with no clear D. Germline CDR1 and CDR2: MNHEY and SVGAGI. This CDR3 is 15 amino acids long. V was cut by 5 bases and J by 0 bases, with 11 bases left in between. In DNA form, the CDR3 reads TGTGCCAGCAGTCGAGCCGGGTCCTCTGGAAACACCATATATTTT. Its translation: CASSRAGSSGNTIYF.

The V gene is TRBV27, the J gene TRBJ1-2; D perhaps matches TRBD1 (5 bases). The CDR3 covers 13 residues. The ends were cut back, 6 bases at V and 8 bases at J, with 16 bases in the middle. Germline V CDR1 and CDR2: MNHEY, SMNVEV (reference sequence). The CDR3 region is CASSRQGGVGYTF. Here the CDR3 DNA reads TGTGCCAGCAGCCGCCAGGGTGGAGTGGGCTACACCTTC.

V and J are TRBV11-2 and TRBJ2-7; tentatively, D is TRBD1 (6 bases). Looked up from germline, CDR1 is SGHAT and CDR2 is FQNNGV. V gave up 7 bases and J gave up 0 bases, with 16 bases separating them. The length of the CDR3 is 15 residues. The CDR3 region has the DNA TGTGCCAGCACGCAAGACAGGTCGAGCTCCTACGAGCAGTACTTC. Protein sequence: CASTQDRSSSYEQYF.

This clone was seen once. V is TRBV5-4 and J is TRBJ2-1; no firm D call. This CDR3 region has 15 residues. V was trimmed by 4 bases and J by 6 bases, leaving 17 bases between them. Germline V CDR1 and CDR2: SGHNT, YYREEE (reference sequence). In nucleotides, the CDR3 is TGTGCCAGCAGCCCCCAACCCGACATTTTCAATGAGCAGTTCTTC. It is translated as CASSPQPDIFNEQFF.

This clone was counted a single time. The gene calls are TRBV5-5 and TRBJ1-2, with 8 bases identical to TRBD1. The CDR3 sequence is 15 residues long. CDR1 SGHKS and CDR2 YYEKEE come from the germline V gene (reference sequence). V gave up 2 bases and J gave up 2 bases; unmatched junction bases: 5. The CDR3 region is CASSLGQGSNYGYTF. In DNA, the CDR3 is TGTGCCAGCAGCTTAGGACAGGGATCAAACTATGGCTACACCTTC.

V usage is TRBV14 and J usage is TRBJ2-5; TRBD2 matches at 8 bases. This CDR3 comprises 17 residues. The J segment lost 3 bases and the V segment lost 2 bases, leaving 11 bases of the junction unmatched. The germline CDR1 and CDR2 sequences are SGHDN and FVKESK. CDR3 sequence (DNA): TGTGCCAGCAGCCAACCCCGGGGGGGAGGAAGAGAAGAGACCCAGTACTTC. Its translation is CASSQPRGGGREETQYF.

V and J are TRBV18 and TRBJ2-7; 13 bases match TRBD2. V gave up 4 bases and J gave up 6 bases; unmatched junction bases: 0. This CDR3 contains 13 residues. Germline CDR1 is KGHSH and CDR2 is LQKENI. The CDR3 nucleotides are TGTGCCAGCTCACGGACTAGCGGGAGCGAGCAGTACTTC. It yields the protein CASSRTSGSEQYF.

V is TRBV11-1 and J is TRBJ2-7, with a tentative D call TRBD2 (5 bases). This CDR3 comprises 14 residues. Per germline, CDR1 SGHAT and CDR2 FQDESV (reference sequence). Trimming removed 5 bases from V and 0 bases from J, with 11 bases in between. The CDR3: CASSHRDSSYEQYF. The DNA for the CDR3 is TGTGCCAGCAGCCACCGGGATAGCTCCTACGAGCAGTACTTC.

The rearrangement joins TRBV4-1 to TRBJ2-1, with 9 nucleotides matching TRBD2. Unmatched junction bases numbered 8, after V lost 3 bases and J lost 5 bases. Germline CDR1 and CDR2: MGHRA and YSYEKL. The CDR3 is made up of 16 amino acids. CDR3 DNA sequence: TGCGCCAGCAGCCACTATCTTGCGGGGGGGGACAATGAGCAGTTCTTC. It yields the protein CASSHYLAGGDNEQFF.

The V gene is TRBV5-1, the J gene TRBJ1-2; D possibly corresponds to TRBD1 (6 bases). Trimming removed 4 bases from V and 3 bases from J, with 13 bases in between. The V gene's germline CDR1 is SGHRS and CDR2 YFSETQ. The CDR3 is 14 residues long. Here the CDR3 reads CASSVQGIDYGYTF. The CDR3 DNA reads as TGCGCCAGCAGCGTACAGGGAATCGACTATGGCTACACCTTC.

This clone was seen only a few times. The rearrangement links TRBV11-2 to TRBJ1-2, with no clear D. The germline V gene has CDR1 SGHAT and CDR2 FQNNGV. The CDR3 extends over 12 amino acids. Trimming took 5 bases from V and 4 from J, leaving 8 bases between them. The CDR3 is CASSANSYGYTF. The CDR3 region has the DNA TGTGCCAGCAGCGCGAACAGCTATGGCTACACCTTC.

The chain joins TRBV4-3 to TRBJ1-1, with D maybe TRBD1 (6 bases). The CDR3 is 13 amino acids. The V gene's germline CDR1 is LGHNA and CDR2 YSLEER. V was pared by 1 base and J by 5 bases, with 8 bases between. CDR3: CASSQVRGTEAFF. CDR3 bases: TGCGCCAGCAGCCAAGTCAGGGGAACTGAAGCTTTCTTT.